A single sample is the source of the 4 T cell receptor beta chains below, sequenced in a study of blood T cells in healthy people across ages. Primed by a sample-barcoded 5' primer and a J-beta primer mix, a second PCR proceeded for about 7 to 11 cycles. TCRdb called the 5' RACE reads again in MiXCR, with one record for every CDR3 protein. The sample holds fewer than 950,000 distinct CDR3 sequences, about 53% seen once. Sequenced: blood. The receptor set was obtained from a man older than 75 in good health.

This clonotype was counted between two and nine times. The J gene is TRBJ2-7, the V gene TRBV29-1; the match to TRBD2 covers 7 bases. This CDR3 comprises 12 residues. The V segment lost 4 bases and the J segment 3 bases; nucleotides outside the gene matches: 3. Germline loops: CDR1 SQVTM, CDR2 ANQGSEA. CDR3 sequence (DNA): TGCAGCGTTGCACTAGCGAGCTACGAGCAGTACTTC. Its translation is CSVALASYEQYF.

The DNA for the CDR3 is TGTGCCAGCCAACGTGACAGGGGCCCCTACGAGCAGTACTTC. This codes for CASQRDRGPYEQYF. The chain links TRBV3-1 to TRBJ2-7, with TRBD1 matching over 8 bases. Germline V lookup: CDR1 LGHDT, CDR2 YNNKEL (reference sequence). The CDR3 has 14 residues. V lost 8 bases to trimming and J lost 2 bases; unmatched junction nucleotides: 8.

As DNA, the CDR3 is TGTGCCAGCAGCTTATCAAGCCAGGGGGGCTATGGCTACACCTTC. This encodes CASSLSSQGGYGYTF. The genes are TRBV5-5 and TRBJ1-2, with 7 bases identical to TRBD1. Losses at the gene ends were 2 bases for V and 4 bases for J; bases not matched to a gene: 8. Per the germline V gene, CDR1 is SGHKS and CDR2 is YYEKEE (reference sequence). The CDR3 totals 15 residues.

This clonotype has only one observation. This rearrangement joins TRBV20-1 to TRBJ2-5; TRBD2 matches 11 bases. The CDR3 sequence is 16 residues long. V lost 0 bases to trimming and J lost 1 base; unmatched junction nucleotides: 4. Germline CDR1 and CDR2: DFQATT and SNEGSKA (reference sequence). This chain's CDR3 is CSAREGLAGVQETQYF. CDR3 nucleotide sequence: TGCAGTGCTAGAGAAGGACTAGCGGGCGTCCAAGAGACCCAGTACTTC.